A single sample gave rise to the 32 T cell receptor beta chains below, sequenced in a study of blood T cell repertoires in COVID-19. Assay used: immunoSEQ multiplex PCR; TCRdb lists only in-frame clones, some missing. The data show approximately 360,000 clones, 90% seen once. The sample taken for sequencing was peripheral blood. These receptor sequences come from a man younger than 35 with active or convalescent COVID-19.

The chain couples TRBV5-8 to TRBJ1-5; D is perhaps TRBD1 (5 bases). The germline CDR1 and CDR2 sequences are SGHTS and YDEGEE. The CDR3 sequence is 13 residues long. Trimming shortened V by 3 bases and J by 4 bases, and 8 bases separated the two germline ends. The CDR3 nucleotides read TGTGCCAGCAGCTCACAGGTAAATCAGCCCCAGCATTTT. It encodes CASSSQVNQPQHF.

The chain is built from TRBV25-1 and TRBJ1-4; D gene uncertain. This CDR3 has 15 residues. Germline V gene lookup returns CDR1 MGHDK and CDR2 SYGVNS. Trimming left V 4 bases short and J 8 bases short, with 17 bases between. Written as DNA, the CDR3 is TGTGCCAGCAGTGCCTGGGCCGAAAGGTGGGAAAAACTGTTTTTT. Translation gives CASSAWAERWEKLFF.

The chain recombines TRBV3-1 (or the pseudogene TRBV3-2) with TRBJ1-6, with TRBD1 matching 12 bases. Germline V gene data show CDR1 as LGHDT and CDR2 as YNNKEL (reference sequence). V lost 4 bases and J lost 7; bases outside the gene matches: 11. The CDR3 extends over 18 amino acids. This CDR3 is CASSPMGTGGEGNSPLHF. CDR3 coding DNA: TGTGCCAGCAGCCCCATGGGGACAGGGGGCGAGGGAAATTCACCCCTCCACTTT.

The chain uses TRBV28 and TRBJ2-1, with D possibly matching TRBD1 (6 bases). Trimming pared 6 bases from V and 2 bases from J, leaving 11 bases between. Germline CDR1 is MDHEN and CDR2 is SYDVKM. The CDR3 spans 14 residues. The CDR3 bases are TGTGCCAGCAGACCCCGGACAGCCTACAATGAGCAGTTCTTC. It yields the protein CASRPRTAYNEQFF.

This clone was seen once. This chain joins TRBV7-9 and TRBJ2-2; a weak D match, TRBD1 (6 bases). Trimming removed 5 bases at V and 4 bases at J, with 20 bases between. The germline gives CDR1 SEHNR, CDR2 FQNEAQ (reference sequence). The CDR3 extends over 17 amino acids. CDR3 coding DNA: TGTGCCAGCAGCCCCCGGGACACCGGGTTGAGCACCGGGGAGCTGTTTTTT. Its protein is CASSPRDTGLSTGELFF.

V and J are TRBV4-1 and TRBJ2-7; tentative D call: TRBD2 (6 bases). The CDR3 length is 17 residues. Trimming pared 0 bases from V and 4 bases from J, leaving 19 bases between. Looked up from germline, CDR1 is MGHRA and CDR2 is YSYEKL. The CDR3 protein is CASSQDSQRASHYEQYF. CDR3 nucleotide sequence: TGCGCCAGCAGCCAAGATAGCCAGCGGGCTTCCCATTACGAGCAGTACTTC.

The rearrangement links TRBV2 to TRBJ2-7; weak D call: TRBD1 (6 bases). CDR1 SNHLY and CDR2 FYNNEI come from the germline V gene. V dropped 7 bases and J dropped 2 bases, with 12 bases sitting between them. This CDR3 has 13 amino acids. For the CDR3, the DNA is TGTGCCAGCACGACAGGAACACCCTACGAGCAGTACTTC. Translation gives CASTTGTPYEQYF.

V and J are TRBV5-6 and TRBJ1-5, with D tentatively TRBD1 (6 bases). Germline lookup yields CDR1 SGHDT and CDR2 YYEEEE. This CDR3 is 16 amino acids long. The germline V and J ends were trimmed by 3 bases and 1 base, with 14 bases remaining between them. Here the CDR3 reads CASSWGRGASNQPQHF. In DNA, the CDR3 is TGTGCCAGCAGCTGGGGTCGGGGGGCGAGCAATCAGCCCCAGCATTTT.

The chain uses TRBV27 and TRBJ2-1, with 9 bases that match TRBD2. Germline V CDR1 and CDR2: MNHEY, SMNVEV (reference sequence). The CDR3 runs 16 residues. The V gene end was trimmed by 5 bases and the J gene end by 1 base; junction bases not matched to a gene: 6. CDR3 amino acids: CASSAIAGGSYNEQFF. CDR3 sequence (DNA): TGTGCCAGCAGTGCTATTGCGGGGGGGTCCTACAATGAGCAGTTCTTC.

V gene TRBV7-9 combines with J gene TRBJ1-2; D is ambiguous. The CDR3 is made up of 15 amino acids. Germline lookup yields CDR1 SEHNR and CDR2 FQNEAQ (reference sequence). Trimming shortened V by 4 bases and J by 2 bases, and 14 bases separated the two germline ends. CDR3 DNA sequence: TGTGCCAGCAGCTCCTTGAACCCTGCGAACTATGGCTACACCTTC. Translating gives CASSSLNPANYGYTF.

V and J are TRBV19 and TRBJ2-3, with D maybe TRBD1 (5 bases). This CDR3 has 15 amino acids. V gave up 5 bases and J gave up 0 bases, with 12 bases separating them. In germline, CDR1 is LNHDA, CDR2 SQIVND (reference sequence). CDR3 DNA: TGTGCCAGTAGTCTAGGGGCCCTAAGCACAGATACGCAGTATTTT. This encodes CASSLGALSTDTQYF.

This rearrangement joins TRBV7-6 to TRBJ2-5, with 7 bases that match TRBD1. CDR3 length equals 15 residues. CDR1 SGHVS and CDR2 FNYEAQ come from the germline V gene. Trimming removed 1 base from V and 4 bases from J; junction bases left unmatched: 6. The CDR3 is CASSLGAGTAETQYF. The DNA of the CDR3 is TGTGCCAGCAGCTTAGGTGCCGGGACAGCAGAGACCCAGTACTTC.

J is TRBJ1-6 and V is TRBV28; D is unresolved. The germline gives CDR1 MDHEN, CDR2 SYDVKM. V was cut by 6 bases and J by 9 bases, with 15 bases left in between. CDR3 length equals 14 residues. CDR3: CASSYPTSSSPLHF. The CDR3 region has the DNA TGTGCCAGCAGCTACCCGACAAGTAGTTCACCCCTCCACTTT.

In this sample, this clone turned up a few times. The rearrangement uses TRBV6-5 and TRBJ2-7, with TRBD1 identical over 10 bases. V was pared by 4 bases and J by 1 base, with 4 bases of the junction left unmatched. Germline lookup yields CDR1 MNHEY and CDR2 SVGAGI. This CDR3 region has 15 residues. The CDR3, as DNA: TGTGCCAGCAGTTTCCGGGACAGGGGTTCCTACGAGCAGTACTTC. Its translation: CASSFRDRGSYEQYF.

In this sample, this clone turned up once. The chain carries TRBV4-1 and TRBJ2-3; 7 nucleotides agree with TRBD2. Germline CDR1 and CDR2: MGHRA and YSYEKL. The CDR3 contains 15 residues. J lost 1 base, V lost 3 bases, and 4 bases had no gene match. CDR3 DNA: TGCGCCAGCAGCCAGCGGCTAGCGGGCACAGATACGCAGTATTTT. The encoded protein is CASSQRLAGTDTQYF.

J is TRBJ1-6 and V is TRBV27; 7 bases are shared with TRBD1. The V gene end was trimmed by 5 bases and the J gene end by 8 bases; junction bases not matched to a gene: 9. The CDR3 extends over 15 amino acids. The germline V gene encodes CDR1 MNHEY and CDR2 SMNVEV (reference sequence). CDR3 sequence (DNA): TGTGCCAGCAGTCGGGGCAGGGGGTCGTATTCACCCCTCCACTTT. This encodes CASSRGRGSYSPLHF.

The gene calls are TRBV9 and TRBJ2-7; 8 nucleotides align to TRBD2. V lost 3 bases and J lost 6; bases outside the gene matches: 8. Germline V gene data show CDR1 as SGDLS and CDR2 as YYNGEE. This CDR3 has 14 residues. The CDR3 bases are TGTGCCAGCAGCGCGGGGGGGCTTCTGTCCGAGCAGTACTTC. This encodes CASSAGGLLSEQYF. Full variable domain (missing parts from reference TRBV9 and TRBJ2-7): DSGVTQTPKHLITATGQRVTLRCSPRSGDLSVYWYQQSLDQGLQFLIQYYNGEERAKGNILERFSAQQFPDLHSELNLSSLELGDSALYFCASSAGGLLSEQYFGPGTRLTVT.

The chain has TRBV5-6 and TRBJ1-1; D is unclear. This CDR3 is 17 amino acids long. The V end was cut by 2 bases, the J end by 0 bases, with 17 bases between. Germline V gene lookup returns CDR1 SGHDT and CDR2 YYEEEE. The CDR3, as DNA: TGTGCCAGCAGCTTTGGCGGGGTTGAGGGCATGAACACTGAAGCTTTCTTT. Its protein product is CASSFGGVEGMNTEAFF.

CDR3 residues: CASSTRLAGAITSYNEQFF. CDR3 sequence (DNA): TGTGCCAGTAGTACCCGACTAGCGGGAGCCATTACCTCCTACAATGAGCAGTTCTTC. This chain joins TRBV19 and TRBJ2-1, with 12 bases fitting TRBD2. Germline values: CDR1 LNHDA, CDR2 SQIVND (reference sequence). With V trimmed by 4 bases and J by 0 bases, 10 bases remained unmatched. The CDR3 is made up of 19 amino acids.

The gene calls are TRBV2 and TRBJ2-1, with D hard to call. This CDR3 has 13 residues. With 8 bases removed from V and 7 bases from J, the gap between germline ends came to 15 bases. Germline V gene data show CDR1 as SNHLY and CDR2 as FYNNEI. CDR3 sequence (DNA): TGTGCCAGCGGGCTGATCCCTGGGAATGAGCAGTTCTTC. Protein sequence: CASGLIPGNEQFF.

This chain uses TRBV29-1 with TRBJ2-2; D is unresolved. Germline assignment: CDR1 SQVTM and CDR2 ANQGSEA. Trimming took off 4 bases at V and 1 base at J, with 10 bases between the two ends. CDR3 length: 14 residues. The CDR3: CSVVSQKNTGELFF. Written as DNA, the CDR3 is TGCAGCGTTGTAAGCCAAAAGAACACCGGGGAGCTGTTTTTT.

The V call is TRBV28, the J call TRBJ1-6, with TRBD1 as a possible D gene (5 bases). Per the germline V gene, CDR1 is MDHEN and CDR2 is SYDVKM. Trimming pared 3 bases from V and 8 bases from J, leaving 11 bases between. The CDR3 is made up of 14 amino acids. The DNA of the CDR3 is TGTGCCAGCAGTTTTGACAGACCTCATTCACCCCTCCACTTT. As protein: CASSFDRPHSPLHF.

The rearrangement uses TRBV19 and TRBJ2-1, with D perhaps TRBD2 (7 bases). CDR1 and CDR2 (germline): LNHDA, SQIVND (reference sequence). This CDR3 has 15 amino acids. V was shortened by 10 bases and J by 0 bases, with 16 bases between the two germline ends. The CDR3, as DNA: TGTGCCACCGATAGGGGGGGGAGCTCCTACAATGAGCAGTTCTTC. Translated: CATDRGGSSYNEQFF.

The chain couples TRBV5-1 to TRBJ2-3, with TRBD1 identical over 7 bases. V was clipped by 2 bases and J by 4 bases; unmatched bases: 7. The CDR3 has 15 amino acids. Germline CDR1 is SGHRS and CDR2 is YFSETQ. CDR3 loop: CASSLEGAVADTQYF. CDR3 DNA: TGCGCCAGCAGCTTAGAGGGGGCGGTGGCAGATACGCAGTATTTT.

V and J are TRBV28 and TRBJ2-1; 9 nucleotides line up with TRBD2. Trimming cost V 7 bases and J 1 base; bases outside gene matches: 5. The CDR3 sequence is 15 residues long. Germline CDR1 MDHEN, CDR2 SYDVKM. CDR3 in amino acids: CASIEAGGSYNEQFF. DNA of the CDR3: TGTGCCAGCATTGAAGCGGGAGGATCCTACAATGAGCAGTTCTTC.

J is TRBJ2-7 and V is TRBV25-1; possible D gene TRBD2, 5 bases. Germline values: CDR1 MGHDK, CDR2 SYGVNS. The CDR3 has 13 residues. The germline V and J ends were trimmed by 2 bases and 3 bases, with 8 bases remaining between them. This CDR3 is CASSEAGGYEQYF. The CDR3, as DNA: TGTGCCAGCAGTGAAGCGGGCGGCTACGAGCAGTACTTC.

The V and J genes are TRBV6-2 or TRBV6-3 and TRBJ2-7; unclear D gene. V lost 5 bases, J lost 4 bases, and 9 bases lay in between. Looked up from germline, CDR1 is MNHEY and CDR2 is SVGEGT. The CDR3 contains 12 residues. CDR3 loop: CASSDWAYEQYF. Here the CDR3 DNA reads TGTGCCAGCAGTGACTGGGCTTACGAGCAGTACTTC.

The chain employs TRBV7-2 and TRBJ2-5; no reliable D call. There are 13 residues in the CDR3. The germline V and J ends were trimmed by 5 bases and 2 bases, with 9 bases remaining between them. From germline, CDR1 is SGHTA and CDR2 FQGNSA. In nucleotides, the CDR3 is TGTGCCAGCAGCCCCCGCGAGCAAGAGACCCAGTACTTC. Amino acids: CASSPREQETQYF.

J is TRBJ2-7 and V is TRBV19; 9 nucleotides match TRBD1. Germline V CDR1 and CDR2: LNHDA, SQIVND (reference sequence). The CDR3 contains 15 residues. The junction had 6 bases not matched to a gene; V was cut back by 3 bases and J by 3 bases. This chain's CDR3 is CASSMGQGWNYEQYF. The CDR3 coding sequence is TGTGCCAGTAGTATGGGACAGGGCTGGAACTACGAGCAGTACTTC.

This clone was counted only a few times. The rearrangement joins TRBV28 to TRBJ1-1; 8 bases agree with TRBD1. Unmatched junction bases numbered 4, after V lost 4 bases and J lost 3 bases. Germline assignment: CDR1 MDHEN and CDR2 SYDVKM. This CDR3 comprises 14 residues. The DNA for the CDR3 is TGTGCCAGCAGTTCGCCAGGGGGCTACACTGAAGCTTTCTTT. Its translation: CASSSPGGYTEAFF.

The chain is built from TRBV24-1 and TRBJ1-6; D ambiguous. The CDR3 loop spans 12 amino acids. CDR1 and CDR2 (germline): KGHDR, SFDVKD. The V and J ends lost 4 bases and 9 bases respectively, with 6 bases between them. For the CDR3, the DNA is TGTGCCACCAGTGACCCAGGTTCACCCCTCCACTTT. Its translation is CATSDPGSPLHF.

The V and J genes are TRBV9 and TRBJ2-5; no reliable D call. Trimming stripped 0 bases from V and 5 bases from J, with 8 bases between. The CDR3 covers 13 residues. Germline lookup yields CDR1 SGDLS and CDR2 YYNGEE. Written as DNA, the CDR3 is TGTGCCAGCAGCGTAGCGCTGGCCGAGACCCAGTACTTC. This gives the protein CASSVALAETQYF. Full variable domain (remainder filled in from reference TRBV9 and TRBJ2-5): DSGVTQTPKHLITATGQRVTLRCSPRSGDLSVYWYQQSLDQGLQFLIQYYNGEERAKGNILERFSAQQFPDLHSELNLSSLELGDSALYFCASSVALAETQYFGPGTRLLVL.